These 23 T cell receptor beta chains originate from one sample sequenced in a study of breast tumors, draining lymph nodes, adjacent tissues. Breast cancer patients provided tissue from their axillary draining lymph nodes. TCRdb re-derived calls from the multiplex PCR reads in MiXCR, one entry per CDR3 protein. This sample yields over 200,000 distinct CDR3 sequences, of which roughly 30% are seen a single time; approximately 1.5% belongs to the top ten. Sequencing used axillary lymph node tissue. These receptors were taken from a female donor with breast cancer. Some clones in this sample may be carry-over from other donors' samples.

About this clonotype: One base away lies a much larger clone, so this may be a sequencing read error. V gene TRBV6-1 combines with J gene TRBJ2-1; D unresolved. The CDR3 is 16 residues long. Germline values: CDR1 MNHNS, CDR2 SASEGT. The CDR3 DNA is TGTGCCAGCAGGAGGAGTCTAGAAGGTGTGGGGAATGAGCGGTTCTTC. It is translated as CASRRSLEGVGNERFF.

The table lists this clonotype with many counts. V usage is TRBV12-3 or TRBV12-4 and J usage is TRBJ1-6; tentative D call: TRBD1 (6 bases). V was shortened by 6 bases and J by 7 bases, with 13 bases between the two germline ends. CDR3 length: 14 residues. CDR3 sequence reads: CASRSGTPNSPLHF. The DNA of the CDR3 is TGTGCCAGCAGGTCCGGGACACCGAATTCACCCCTCCACTTT.

This clonotype was detected ten times or more. The V and J genes are TRBV6-5 and TRBJ2-7; unclear D gene. Germline V lookup: CDR1 MNHEY, CDR2 SVGAGI. Trimming removed 0 bases at V and 2 bases at J, with 8 bases between. The CDR3 sequence is 14 residues long. The CDR3 DNA reads as TGTGCCAGCAGTTACTCGGTCAGAGCCTACGAGCAGTACTTC. It codes for CASSYSVRAYEQYF.

This clonotype was detected many times. The chain's CDR3 is CASSHERDQTRETQYF. The CDR3 bases are TGTGCCAGCAGCCATGAACGGGACCAAACCAGGGAGACCCAGTACTTC. This rearrangement joins TRBV3-1 to TRBJ2-5, with D tentatively TRBD1 or TRBD2 (5 bases each). V dropped 3 bases and J dropped 5 bases, with 19 bases sitting between them. Germline V gives CDR1 LGHDT, CDR2 YNNKEL (reference sequence). CDR3 length: 16 amino acids.

This clonotype was seen repeatedly, ten times or more. Since a much larger clone is just one base distant, this may be a read error. The genes are TRBV20-1 and TRBJ2-7; 8 nucleotides agree with TRBD2. The germline CDR1 and CDR2 sequences are DFQATT and SNEGSKA (reference sequence). The CDR3 length is 13 residues. CDR3 protein: CSARGGRTYGQYF. The CDR3, as DNA: TGCAGTGCTAGAGGCGGGAGGACCTACGGGCAGTACTTC.

Points on this clonotype: The DNA is left out, because the CDR3 cannot be placed on it with certainty; the CDR3 is given as TCRdb lists it. The chain employs TRBV7-3 and TRBJ1-5; TRBD1 is taken as the D call from the table, unchecked against the DNA. CDR1 is SGHTA and CDR2 is FQGTGA in the germline V gene. With termini counted, the CDR3 has 21 amino acids. CDR3 sequence reads: CASSFYICSALLQGRNQPQHF.

This clonotype was observed many times. The chain has TRBV7-2 and TRBJ2-2, with 9 bases that match TRBD2. The germline V gene encodes CDR1 SGHTA and CDR2 FQGNSA. The CDR3 contains 14 residues. V lost 3 bases, J lost 6 bases, and 2 bases stayed unmatched. The CDR3 loop is CASSLGLAAGELFF. The DNA of the CDR3 is TGTGCCAGCAGCTTGGGACTAGCCGCCGGGGAGCTGTTTTTT.

This clonotype showed up many times. The rearrangement joins TRBV7-3 to TRBJ2-2; 14 positions agree with TRBD2. This CDR3 is 19 amino acids long. After removal of 5 bases from V and 6 bases from J, the junction contained 14 bases not matched to a gene. The germline V gene encodes CDR1 SGHTA and CDR2 FQGTGA. The CDR3 coding sequence is TGTGCCAGCAGCCGGGCTGTCGGACTAGCGGGAGGACGAGCCGGGGAGCTGTTTTTT. Translation: CASSRAVGLAGGRAGELFF.

V and J are TRBV25-1 and TRBJ2-5, with D hard to call. The CDR3 has 14 amino acids. Germline CDR1 reads MGHDK; CDR2 reads SYGVNS. Between the trimmed V and J ends, which lost 11 bases and 4 bases, there was a span of 20 bases. The CDR3 spells CAPRTPGLRETQYF. Here the CDR3 DNA reads TGTGCCCCCAGGACGCCCGGGTTACGAGAGACCCAGTACTTC.

The genes are TRBV5-1 and TRBJ1-2; D ambiguous. The CDR3 contains 15 residues. Germline V gene sequence: CDR1 SGHRS, CDR2 YFSETQ. V was clipped by 5 bases and J by 8 bases, with 22 bases between them. This chain's CDR3 is CASSPVREHLYGYTF. CDR3 bases: TGCGCCAGCAGTCCCGTTCGCGAACACCTATACGGCTACACCTTC.

As regards this clonotype: This may stem from a read error, because a much larger clone lies one nucleotide away. V usage is TRBV28 and J usage is TRBJ1-5, with D possibly matching TRBD1 (6 bases). Germline CDR1 and CDR2: MDHEN and SYDVKM. This CDR3 has 15 residues. CDR3 residues: CASSLGQHSSQPQHF. The CDR3 nucleotides are TGTGCCAGCAGTTTGGGACAACATAGCAGTCAGCCCCAGCATTTT.

At least ten counts were recorded for this clonotype. The CDR3 reads CASSLGHQDEKLFF. CDR3 coding DNA: TGTGCCAGCAGCTTAGGGCACCAGGACGAAAAACTGTTTTTT. This chain connects TRBV7-9 to TRBJ1-4, with D unclear. Trimming pared 1 base from V and 8 bases from J, leaving 11 bases between. This CDR3 spans 14 amino acids. From germline, CDR1 is SEHNR and CDR2 FQNEAQ (reference sequence).

At least ten counts were recorded for this clonotype. This chain links TRBV11-3 with TRBJ2-3, with 10 bases lining up with TRBD2. After removal of 5 bases from V and 7 bases from J, the junction contained 9 bases not matched to a gene. The CDR3 consists of 15 residues. CDR1 and CDR2 from the germline V gene are SGHNT and YENEEA. CDR3 sequence: CASSLASSGGNTQYF. CDR3 coding DNA: TGTGCCAGCAGCCTCGCCTCTAGCGGGGGAAATACGCAGTATTTT.

As regards this clonotype: A junction boundary mismatches the germline segment, possibly from a read error. The chain joins TRBV6-5 to TRBJ2-7, with D perhaps TRBD2 (6 bases). The CDR3 extends over 15 amino acids. CDR1 is MNHEY, CDR2 SVGAGI, per germline. The CDR3 sequence is CASSKQAGPTYERHF. In DNA form, the CDR3 reads TGTGCCAGCAGTAAGCAGGCGGGACCCACCTACGAGCGGCACTTC.

This clonotype occurred a few times. The J gene is TRBJ2-4, the V gene TRBV28; D may be TRBD1 (6 bases). Germline V lookup: CDR1 MDHEN, CDR2 SYDVKM. Between the trimmed V and J ends, which lost 6 bases and 5 bases, there was a span of 11 bases. The CDR3 covers 13 residues. In nucleotides, the CDR3 is TGTGCCAGCAGACAGGGATGGGAAAACATTCAGTACTTC. Translation gives CASRQGWENIQYF.

This clonotype was seen at least ten times. The J gene is TRBJ2-7, the V gene TRBV7-2; 10 bases align to TRBD2. There are 17 residues in the CDR3. J was trimmed by 3 bases and V by 4 bases; bases with no gene match: 12. The germline CDR1 and CDR2 sequences are SGHTA and FQGNSA. CDR3 residues: CASSSRTSGNTLYEQYF. The CDR3 DNA reads as TGTGCCAGCAGCTCCCGGACTAGCGGAAACACCCTCTACGAGCAGTACTTC.

This clonotype was counted at least ten times. V usage is TRBV6-1 and J usage is TRBJ2-7, with TRBD2 as a possible D gene (6 bases). Deletions cut 6 bases from V and 7 bases from J, with 19 bases between. CDR3 length equals 14 residues. Germline values: CDR1 MNHNS, CDR2 SASEGT. The CDR3 DNA reads TGTGCCAGCAGAGGGACTGTCGACATGATGGAGCAGTACTTC. Encoded protein: CASRGTVDMMEQYF.

About this clonotype itself: A much larger clone differs by one base, so this may be a read error. The chain carries TRBV14 and TRBJ2-1, with D unclear. Germline V CDR1 and CDR2: SGHDN, FVKESK. The CDR3 has 14 residues. The CDR3 DNA reads TGTGCCAGCAGCCTGCATATGGTTGAGCGTGAGCAGTCCTTC. Encoded protein: CASSLHMVEREQSF.

This clonotype occurred many times. The chain recombines TRBV19 with TRBJ2-3; D unclear. The germline gives CDR1 LNHDA, CDR2 SQIVND (reference sequence). The CDR3 spans 15 residues. V was trimmed by 0 bases and J by 2 bases, leaving 9 bases between them. The CDR3 here is CASSIDQQTTDTQYF. CDR3 bases: TGTGCCAGTAGTATAGATCAACAGACCACAGATACGCAGTATTTT. Full variable domain (remainder filled in from reference TRBV19 and TRBJ2-3): DGGITQSPKYLFRKEGQNVTLSCEQNLNHDAMYWYRQDPGQGLRLIYYSQIVNDFQKGDIAEGYSVSREKKESFPLTVTSAQKNPTAFYLCASSIDQQTTDTQYFGPGTRLTVL.

This clonotype was detected many times. CDR3 loop: CASSEEGGYTF. The CDR3 DNA reads as TGTGCCAGCAGTGAGGAGGGTGGCTACACCTTC. This chain connects TRBV6-1 to TRBJ1-2; no firm D call. Trimming stripped 3 bases from V and 7 bases from J, with 6 bases between. Germline V CDR1 and CDR2: MNHNS, SASEGT. The CDR3 spans 11 residues.

V and J are TRBV6-1 and TRBJ2-7, with 10 nucleotides matching TRBD1. Germline CDR1 MNHNS, CDR2 SASEGT. V lost 3 bases, J lost 4 bases, and 3 bases stayed unmatched. The CDR3 covers 14 residues. The CDR3 bases are TGTGCCAGCAGTGAGACAGGGGGCGATTACGAGCAGTACTTC. Protein sequence: CASSETGGDYEQYF.

Of note for this clonotype: A clone one base away is much larger, so this may be a read error. This chain links TRBV28 with TRBJ1-2, with 7 nucleotides matching TRBD1. Germline-derived CDR1 and CDR2 are MDHEN and SYDVKM. Trimming removed 3 bases from V and 2 bases from J; junction bases left unmatched: 6. The CDR3 covers 15 residues. CDR3 region: CASSFTSTGNYGYTF. The CDR3, as DNA: TGTGCCAGCAGTTTTACATCGACAGGGAACTATGGCTACACCTTC.

This clonotype was picked up a small number of times. The rearrangement uses TRBV10-3 and TRBJ1-6, with TRBD1 as a possible D gene (6 bases). In germline, CDR1 is ENHRY, CDR2 SYGVKD. V gave up 6 bases and J gave up 2 bases, with 11 bases separating them. The CDR3 spans 15 residues. CDR3 bases: TGTGCCATCAGCTGGACAGCACCCTATAATTCACCCCTCCACTTT. The encoded protein is CAISWTAPYNSPLHF.